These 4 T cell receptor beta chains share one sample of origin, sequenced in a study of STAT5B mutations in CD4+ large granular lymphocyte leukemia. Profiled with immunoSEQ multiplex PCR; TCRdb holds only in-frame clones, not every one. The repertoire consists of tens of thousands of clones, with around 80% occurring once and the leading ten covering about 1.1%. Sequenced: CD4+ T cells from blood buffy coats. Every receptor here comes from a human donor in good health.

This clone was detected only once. CDR3 sequence: CASRVDKETQYF. The CDR3 DNA reads TGTGCCAGCAGAGTTGATAAAGAGACCCAGTACTTC. J is TRBJ2-5 and V is TRBV6-1; D is unresolved. In germline, CDR1 is MNHNS, CDR2 SASEGT. The CDR3 length is 12 residues. Trimming took 6 bases from V and 3 from J, leaving 8 bases between them.

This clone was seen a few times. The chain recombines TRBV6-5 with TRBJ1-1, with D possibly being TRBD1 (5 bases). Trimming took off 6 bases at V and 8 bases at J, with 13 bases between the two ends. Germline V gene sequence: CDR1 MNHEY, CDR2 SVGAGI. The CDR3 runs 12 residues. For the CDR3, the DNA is TGTGCCAGCAGGAGACCGGGACTAGAAGCTTTCTTT. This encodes CASRRPGLEAFF.

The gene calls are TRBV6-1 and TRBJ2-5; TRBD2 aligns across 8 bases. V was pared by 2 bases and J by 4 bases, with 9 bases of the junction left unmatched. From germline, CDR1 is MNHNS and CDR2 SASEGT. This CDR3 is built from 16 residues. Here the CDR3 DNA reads TGTGCCAGCAGTGAACTCGTGACGGGGGGGCCAGAGACCCAGTACTTC. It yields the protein CASSELVTGGPETQYF.

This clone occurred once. CDR3 nucleotides: TGCGCCAGCAGCTTAGGGGGCGAGGGCGAGCAGTACTTC. Translated, it gives CASSLGGEGEQYF. The V gene is TRBV5-1, the J gene TRBJ2-7; TRBD1 matches 7 bases. CDR1 and CDR2 (germline): SGHRS, YFSETQ. There are 13 residues in the CDR3. With 2 bases clipped from V and 6 bases from J, the junction kept 5 bases outside the gene matches.